Listed below are T cell receptor beta chains from one sample, sequenced in a study of cytomegalovirus exposure and HLA in healthy donors. Here immunoSEQ multiplex PCR was the method, and the copy in TCRdb shows in-frame clones only, minus some. The sample lists about 140,000 clones; more than 70% were seen once. Specimen: PBMCs. These receptors originate from a man aged 50 to 60 in good health and CMV-seronegative. CDR3s include the opening cysteine and the closing phenylalanine or tryptophan. The D gene is left open where the match is weak. Where a row states a size, it is once, few, many or the class of an expanded clone; other rows omit it.

j_call d_call v_call clone_size cdr3_nt cdr3_aa
TRBJ1-3 . TRBV6-5 . TGTGCCAGCTCCGCCGGGGGAAACACCATATATTTT CASSAGGNTIYF
TRBJ2-1 . TRBV7-7 . TGTGCTAGCAGCTGGAGGGCTAGCCCAGTCAATGAGCAGTTCTTC CASSWRASPVNEQFF
TRBJ2-5 TRBD1 TRBV12-5 . TGTGCTAGTGGTCCGGGAACAGGGGTATTCACCCCCCAGTACTTC CASGPGTGVFTPQYF
TRBJ1-1 . TRBV27 . TGTGCCAGCCGCGAATCAGGGATCATGAACAATGAAGCTTTCTTT CASRESGIMNNEAFF
TRBJ1-2 . TRBV5-1 few TGCGCCAGCAGCCCGGACATGCTGGGCTACACCTTC CASSPDMLGYTF
TRBJ1-3 . TRBV5-1 . TGCGCCGGCAGCTCGACAGCCTCTGGAAACACCATATATTTT CAGSSTASGNTIYF
TRBJ1-3 . TRBV9 . TGTGCCAGTACCGGAGGGAGGGGTACCTCTGGAAACACCATATATTTT CASTGGRGTSGNTIYF
TRBJ2-5 . TRBV5-1 . TGCGCCAGCAGCTTGGGGACGGGGGAAGAGACCCAGTACTTC CASSLGTGEETQYF
TRBJ1-1 . TRBV7-6 . TGTGCCAGCAGCCCAACATTGAACACTGAAGCTTTCTTT CASSPTLNTEAFF
TRBJ2-1 . TRBV7-9 . TGTGCCAGCATCAGATGGGGTAGCGCCTACAATGAGCAGTTCTTC CASIRWGSAYNEQFF
TRBJ1-2 TRBD1 TRBV2 . TGTGCCAGCAGCCTGACAGGGGGGGACTATCGCTACACCTTC CASSLTGGDYRYTF
TRBJ2-7 . TRBV4-1 . TGCGCCAGCAGCCAAGTGGAGGGGCGAACCTACGAGCAGTACTTC CASSQVEGRTYEQYF
TRBJ1-4 . TRBV7-6 . TGTGCCAGCAGCTTAGTTCCCGAGGAGGGAACTAATGAAAAACTGTTTTTT CASSLVPEEGTNEKLFF
TRBJ2-7 TRBD1 TRBV10-3 once TGTGCCATCAGTCCCGGACAGGGCAACGAGCAGTACTTC CAISPGQGNEQYF
TRBJ2-7 TRBD2 TRBV11-2 . TGTGCCAGCAACAAGCTAGCGGGAGGACCCTACGAGCAGTACTTC CASNKLAGGPYEQYF
TRBJ2-2 TRBD1 TRBV15 . TGTGCCACCAGCCAATCTCCTTGGACAGGGGTGTTAAACACCGGGGAGCTGTTTTTT CATSQSPWTGVLNTGELFF
TRBJ2-1 TRBD2 TRBV7-9 . TGTGCCAGCAGAGATAGCGGGGGAGGGTACAATGAGCAGTTCTTC CASRDSGGGYNEQFF
TRBJ1-1 . TRBV11-1 once TGTGCCAGCAGCCTACTGAGGGGGACATTCCCTGAAGCTTTCTTT CASSLLRGTFPEAFF
TRBJ2-7 TRBD2 TRBV7-2 . TGTGCCAGCAGCCCCGGGGGTAGCGGGGTTTACGAGCAGTACTTC CASSPGGSGVYEQYF
TRBJ1-1 TRBD1 TRBV30 . TGTGCCTGTACCAGGGGGTGGAACACTGAAGCTTTCTTT CACTRGWNTEAFF
TRBJ2-5 . TRBV11-3 . TGTGCCAGCAGCTCCCTATCGGGGACCCAGTACTTC CASSSLSGTQYF
TRBJ2-7 . TRBV7-9 . TGTGCCAGCAGCCCATCCCCCCTAGGGGGGGACTTCGAGCAGTACTTC CASSPSPLGGDFEQYF
TRBJ1-3 . TRBV29-1 . TGCAGCGTTCATGAGGGGGAAGGAAACACCATATATTTT CSVHEGEGNTIYF
TRBJ1-2 TRBD1 TRBV9 . TGTGCCAGCAGCTTTGGACAGGGGGCGCGTGGCTATGGCTACACCTTC CASSFGQGARGYGYTF
TRBJ2-3 . TRBV6-4 . TGTGCCAGCAGTGACAGACATGGCACAGATACGCAGTATTTT CASSDRHGTDTQYF
TRBJ2-5 . TRBV30 once TGTGCCTGGAGTAAAGGGGCTATACAAGAGACCCAGTACTTC CAWSKGAIQETQYF
TRBJ2-7 TRBD1 TRBV28 . TGTGCCAGCAGTTTAGGGACAGGGTACGCCGAGCAGTACTTC CASSLGTGYAEQYF
TRBJ2-7 . TRBV15 . TGTGCCACCAGCCGCCTAGGAGGGGAAGGGTACGAGCAGTACTTC CATSRLGGEGYEQYF
TRBJ2-7 . TRBV19 . TGTGCCAGTAGTCCCCTGGGCCAGGGGTCCTACGAGCAGTACTTC CASSPLGQGSYEQYF